This is a list of T cell receptor beta chains from one sample in a study of T cell responses to AZD1222 COVID-19 vaccine. TCRdb keeps only in-frame clones here, not all; method: immunoSEQ multiplex PCR. The data hold over 100,000 clones, with approximately 90% observed a single time. The sequencing here drew on peripheral blood, taken on day 0 of AZD1222 vaccination. The receptor set was obtained from an adult in good health. Both conserved end residues are part of each CDR3. D genes are given only for firm matches. Size values are once, few and many counts, or a class for expanded clones, and some rows have none.

TRBV9	-	-	TRBJ2-3	TGTGCCAGCAGCGTACGTGGGCACGTGAACACAGATACGCAGTATTTT	CASSVRGHVNTDTQYF
TRBV28	-	-	TRBJ1-1	TGTGCCAGCAGTTTATCGGGGGTAGTCGGGTTACGCACTGAAGCTTTCTTT	CASSLSGVVGLRTEAFF
TRBV2	TRBD2	-	TRBJ2-2	TGTGCCAGCAGACTAGCGTTTACCGGGGAGCTGTTTTTT	CASRLAFTGELFF
TRBV4-3	-	-	TRBJ1-2	TGCGCCAGCGCTCCAGGAGACGGCCTTAGCTACACCTTC	CASAPGDGLSYTF
TRBV19	-	-	TRBJ1-5	TGTGCCAGTAGTATAAATGGCAATCAGCCCCAGCATTTT	CASSINGNQPQHF
TRBV5-1	-	-	TRBJ2-7	TGCGCCAGCAGCCTGCCGGACGGTTACTACGAGCAGTACTTC	CASSLPDGYYEQYF
TRBV7-2	-	-	TRBJ2-3	TGTGCCAGCAGCCCGACGGCCAGCGGTACAGATACGCAGTATTTT	CASSPTASGTDTQYF
TRBV5-4	-	-	TRBJ1-1	TGTGCCAGCAGCTCAGCAATGAACACTGAAGCTTTCTTT	CASSSAMNTEAFF
TRBV28	-	-	TRBJ1-4	TGTGCCAGCAGTATCACAGGTGAAAAACTGTTTTTT	CASSITGEKLFF
TRBV19	TRBD1	-	TRBJ1-5	TGTGCCAGTAGTATAGTGGTTACAGGGGGCCAGCCCCAGCATTTT	CASSIVVTGGQPQHF
TRBV7-3	TRBD2	-	TRBJ2-7	TGTGCCAGCAGCTTAAACGGACTAGGACTCTACGAGCAGTACTTC	CASSLNGLGLYEQYF
TRBV2	-	-	TRBJ1-5	TGTGCCAGCAGTGATCTGCCACAGAGCAATCAGCCCCAGCATTTT	CASSDLPQSNQPQHF
TRBV23-1	-	-	TRBJ1-5	TGCGCCAGCAGTCAATCGAGGCCCAGGGCGAGACAGCCCCAGCATTTT	CASSQSRPRARQPQHF
TRBV19	-	once	TRBJ1-5	TGTGCCAGTAGTATCCCGGGACTTAATCAGCCCCAGCATTTT	CASSIPGLNQPQHF
TRBV7-2	-	-	TRBJ1-6	TGTGCCAGCAGCCCCGGGGGGGGGCTTAATTCACCCCTCCACTTT	CASSPGGGLNSPLHF
TRBV4-1	-	once	TRBJ2-1	TGCGCCAGCAGCACCCCGCCCTTGCAGGGACGGACCTTGGGAGATCGCAATGAGCAGTTCTTC	CASSTPPLQGRTLGDRNEQFF
TRBV2	-	-	TRBJ2-2	TGTGCCAGCAGTGAACCGAGGGCGGGCACCGGGGAGCTGTTTTTT	CASSEPRAGTGELFF
TRBV30	-	-	TRBJ1-5	TGTGCCTGGAGTGTAGGCAATCAGCCCCAGCATTTT	CAWSVGNQPQHF
TRBV15	TRBD2	once	TRBJ2-2	TGTGCCACCAGCCCACAGATGGGGGGGGTCGGGGAGCTGTTTTTT	CATSPQMGGVGELFF
TRBV19	-	-	TRBJ1-5	TGTGCCACCTCGCCCCTCAATCAGCCCCAGCATTTT	CATSPLNQPQHF
TRBV28	-	-	TRBJ2-2	TGTGCCAGCGACCGAGGAGGGGAGCTGTTTTTT	CASDRGGELFF
TRBV28	-	-	TRBJ1-2	TGTGCCAGCAGGTCGGCCCCAGCCAGCTATGGCTACACCTTC	CASRSAPASYGYTF
TRBV16	TRBD1	-	TRBJ1-1	TGTGCCAGCAGCCCCACGGTAGGGGGCACTCACCTCAACACTGAAGCTTTCTTT	CASSPTVGGTHLNTEAFF
TRBV2	-	-	TRBJ2-1	TGTGCCAGCAGTGGAGGGAGAAGCTCCTACAATGAGCAGTTCTTC	CASSGGRSSYNEQFF
TRBV9	TRBD2	-	TRBJ2-2	TGTGCCAGCAGCGCAGTAGTAGCGGGAGGCACCGGGGAGCTGTTTTTT	CASSAVVAGGTGELFF
TRBV12-3/TRBV12-4	-	-	TRBJ1-2	TGTGCCAGCAGCCCCGGCCGGGGCTACACCTTC	CASSPGRGYTF
TRBV15	-	-	TRBJ1-2	TGTGCCACCAGCAGAGATGGTTGGGGTGGCTACACCTTC	CATSRDGWGGYTF
TRBV7-3	-	once	TRBJ1-1	TGTGCCAGCAGCTTACTGAGGAACACTGAAGCTTTCTTT	CASSLLRNTEAFF
TRBV3-1/TRBV3-2	-	once	TRBJ2-7	TGTGCCAGCAGCCAAGATAATTACTACGAGCAGTACTTC	CASSQDNYYEQYF